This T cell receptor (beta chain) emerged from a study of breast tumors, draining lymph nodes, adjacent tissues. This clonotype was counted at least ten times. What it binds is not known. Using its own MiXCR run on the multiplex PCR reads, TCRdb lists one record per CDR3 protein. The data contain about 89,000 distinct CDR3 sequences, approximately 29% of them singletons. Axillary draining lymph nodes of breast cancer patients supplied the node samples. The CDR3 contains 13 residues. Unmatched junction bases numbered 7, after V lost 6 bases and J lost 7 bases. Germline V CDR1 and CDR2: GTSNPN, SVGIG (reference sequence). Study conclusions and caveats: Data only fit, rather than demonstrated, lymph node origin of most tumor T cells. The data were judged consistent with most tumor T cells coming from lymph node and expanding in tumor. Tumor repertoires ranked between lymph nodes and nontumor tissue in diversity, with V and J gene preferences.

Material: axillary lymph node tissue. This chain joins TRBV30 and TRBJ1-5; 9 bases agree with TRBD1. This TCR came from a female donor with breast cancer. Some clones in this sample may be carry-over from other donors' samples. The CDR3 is CACSDRGRQPQHF. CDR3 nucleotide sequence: TGTGCCTGCAGCGACAGGGGGAGGCAGCCCCAGCATTTT. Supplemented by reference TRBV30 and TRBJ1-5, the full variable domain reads SQTIHQWPATLVQPVGSPLSLECTVEGTSNPNLYWYRQAAGRGLQLLFYSVGIGQISSEVPQNLSASRPQDRQFILSSKKLLLSDSGFYLCACSDRGRQPQHFGDGTRLSIL.